This paragraph covers one T cell receptor beta chain sequence. This sample is drawn from a study of radiation and T cells in renal cell carcinoma. Time point in this sample: blood 4 weeks post-SBRT, at nephrectomy. Stated treatment: 15 Gy SBRT to primary tumor, nephrectomy 4 weeks later. Nephrectomy followed 15 Gy stereotactic body radiation by 4 weeks. The ends were cut back, 0 bases at V and 11 bases at J, with 13 bases in the middle. CDR1 and CDR2 from the germline V gene are MNHEY and SVGAGI. The CDR3 runs 13 residues. Method: immunoSEQ multiplex PCR; TCRdb's copy keeps in-frame clones and lacks some. The sample lists around 170,000 clones; 88% were seen once.

The chain carries TRBV6-5 and TRBJ1-1; D is uncertain. This clonotype originated in a woman in her forties or fifties with renal cell carcinoma. The input for sequencing was blood, taken from a patient whose treatment included radiotherapy and nephrectomy. In DNA form, the CDR3 reads TGTGCCAGCAGTTACTCATGGGAGACCGGGGCTTTCTTT. Translating gives CASSYSWETGAFF.